These 17 T cell receptor beta chains share one sample of origin, sequenced in a study of shared clonotypes between healthy human individuals. TCRdb keeps only in-frame clones here, not all; method: immunoSEQ multiplex PCR. Among roughly 490,000 clones listed, roughly 85% were seen once. Sequenced input: PBMCs. The receptors shown here come from a woman aged 40-49 years in good health. Some clones in this sample may be carry-over from other donors' samples.

This clone was counted once. The V and J genes are TRBV6-6 and TRBJ2-1, with 12 bases that match TRBD2. The V segment lost 6 bases and the J segment 8 bases; nucleotides outside the gene matches: 5. The CDR3 runs to 14 residues. In germline, CDR1 is MNHNY, CDR2 SVGAGI (reference sequence). CDR3 sequence: CASRVSSGRDEQFF. The CDR3 nucleotides are TGTGCCAGCAGGGTATCTAGCGGGAGGGATGAGCAGTTCTTC.

This clone was recorded a few times. This chain connects TRBV28 to TRBJ2-3; perhaps D is TRBD1 or TRBD2 (6 bases each). The V gene's germline CDR1 is MDHEN and CDR2 SYDVKM. V was pared by 2 bases and J by 6 bases, with 15 bases between. The CDR3 totals 15 residues. For the CDR3, the DNA is TGTGCCAGCAGTTTACCGGGCCGGGGGCGTGATACGCAGTATTTT. Encoded protein: CASSLPGRGRDTQYF.

V usage is TRBV19 and J usage is TRBJ2-7; 13 nucleotides match TRBD2. The germline gives CDR1 LNHDA, CDR2 SQIVND (reference sequence). Trimming took 3 bases from V and 2 from J; bases not matched to a gene: 1. The CDR3 runs to 15 residues. The CDR3 is CASSMGTSGTYEQYF. CDR3 sequence (DNA): TGTGCCAGTAGTATGGGGACTAGCGGGACCTACGAGCAGTACTTC.

The CDR3, as DNA: TGTGCCAGCAGCCCCTCCTTAGGGCGGAACACTGAAGCTTTCTTT. Protein: CASSPSLGRNTEAFF. J is TRBJ1-1 and V is TRBV27, with D hard to call. The germline V gene encodes CDR1 MNHEY and CDR2 SMNVEV (reference sequence). This CDR3 region has 15 residues. V lost 6 bases, J lost 1 base, and 15 bases lay in between.

The gene calls are TRBV7-2 and TRBJ2-5; perhaps TRBD2 as D (6 bases). Germline CDR1 reads SGHTA; CDR2 reads FQGNSA. V was clipped by 4 bases and J by 2 bases, with 8 bases between them. This CDR3 comprises 13 residues. The CDR3 DNA reads TGTGCCAGCAGCTGGGCGGGGCAAGAGACCCAGTACTTC. Encoded protein: CASSWAGQETQYF.

The chain has TRBV10-3 and TRBJ1-3; D is unresolved. In germline, CDR1 is ENHRY, CDR2 SYGVKD. This CDR3 comprises 15 residues. V gave up 6 bases and J gave up 0 bases, with 12 bases separating them. The CDR3 spells CAISGVLSSGNTIYF. Written as DNA, the CDR3 is TGTGCCATCAGCGGAGTTCTAAGCTCTGGAAACACCATATATTTT.

The chain recombines TRBV6-6 with TRBJ2-2; 12 bases match TRBD2. The CDR3 has 16 residues. Germline-derived CDR1 and CDR2 are MNHNY and SVGAGI (reference sequence). V trimming: 5 bases; J trimming: 4 bases; junction bases outside the gene matches: 5. CDR3 sequence reads: CASSILAGGSTGELFF. The DNA for the CDR3 is TGTGCCAGCAGTATACTAGCGGGAGGTAGCACCGGGGAGCTGTTTTTT.

This clone appeared a single time. This chain connects TRBV5-1 to TRBJ1-4, with no clear D. The CDR3 is 14 amino acids. In germline, CDR1 is SGHRS, CDR2 YFSETQ. The V and J ends lost 5 bases and 6 bases respectively, with 14 bases between them. The CDR3 DNA follows: TGCGCCAGCAGATCGCGGGGTGGGGATGAAAAACTGTTTTTT. Translation gives CASRSRGGDEKLFF.

This chain joins TRBV6-5 and TRBJ1-1; D unclear. V lost 7 bases, J lost 4 bases, and 16 bases lay in between. Germline V gene data show CDR1 as MNHEY and CDR2 as SVGAGI. This CDR3 has 14 residues. CDR3 amino acids: CASIARGVGTEAFF. The DNA for the CDR3 is TGTGCCAGCATAGCACGTGGGGTAGGCACTGAAGCTTTCTTT.

This chain joins TRBV28 and TRBJ2-7; 7 bases align to TRBD1. This CDR3 comprises 14 residues. Germline V CDR1 and CDR2: MDHEN, SYDVKM. V shed 2 bases, J shed 5 bases, and the junction held 6 bases outside the gene matches. As DNA, the CDR3 is TGTGCCAGCAGTTTAACACAGGGGTGGAACGAGCAGTACTTC. Its protein product is CASSLTQGWNEQYF.

The rearrangement uses TRBV10-3 and TRBJ1-5, with no clear D. The CDR3 is 18 residues long. CDR1 is ENHRY and CDR2 is SYGVKD in the germline V gene. V lost 0 bases, J lost 4 bases, and 19 bases lay in between. CDR3 in DNA: TGTGCCATCAGTGAGTCGATGTTTCGCCCCTCGACAAATCAGCCCCAGCATTTT. Its translation: CAISESMFRPSTNQPQHF.

V gene TRBV28 combines with J gene TRBJ2-7; tentatively, D is TRBD1 (5 bases). This CDR3 contains 14 residues. Germline assignment: CDR1 MDHEN and CDR2 SYDVKM. Trimming shortened V by 6 bases and J by 3 bases, and 15 bases separated the two germline ends. This chain's CDR3 is CASRPTVDSYEQYF. CDR3 DNA sequence: TGTGCCAGCAGACCCACCGTTGACAGCTACGAGCAGTACTTC.

The J gene is TRBJ1-3, the V gene TRBV7-9; D not resolved. The CDR3 has 15 amino acids. Germline V gives CDR1 SEHNR, CDR2 FQNEAQ (reference sequence). Trimming removed 3 bases at V and 2 bases at J, with 11 bases between. The CDR3 DNA reads TGTGCCAGCAGCTTTCTCGGTAGTGCTGGAAACACCATATATTTT. It codes for CASSFLGSAGNTIYF.

The chain uses TRBV5-5 and TRBJ1-1; tentatively, D is TRBD1 (5 bases). The V end was cut by 1 base, the J end by 3 bases, with 7 bases between. The CDR3 has 13 amino acids. Germline assignment: CDR1 SGHKS and CDR2 YYEKEE (reference sequence). The CDR3 sequence: CASSLLGDTEAFF. The DNA for the CDR3 is TGTGCCAGCAGCTTGTTGGGGGACACTGAAGCTTTCTTT.

The J gene is TRBJ1-1, the V gene TRBV18; a weak D match, TRBD1 (6 bases). Trimming removed 1 base at V and 1 base at J, with 16 bases between. The length of the CDR3 is 17 residues. CDR1 and CDR2 (germline): KGHSH, LQKENI. CDR3 residues: CASSPRVGGAGNTEAFF. The CDR3 bases are TGTGCCAGCTCACCACGGGTGGGGGGCGCAGGGAACACTGAAGCTTTCTTT. Together with reference TRBV18 and TRBJ1-1, the CDR3 gives the full variable domain: NAGVMQNPRHLVRRRGQEARLRCSPMKGHSHVYWYRQLPEEGLKFMVYLQKENIIDESGMPKERFSAEFPKEGPSILRIQQVVRGDSAAYFCASSPRVGGAGNTEAFFGQGTRLTVV.

V gene TRBV11-2 combines with J gene TRBJ2-3, with D perhaps given as TRBD1 or TRBD2 (5 bases each). V lost 0 bases and J lost 0, with 13 bases in between. Per the germline V gene, CDR1 is SGHAT and CDR2 is FQNNGV. This CDR3 has 17 amino acids. The CDR3 loop is CASSLDPGLGSTDTQYF. CDR3 nucleotide sequence: TGTGCCAGCAGCTTAGATCCGGGGCTTGGTAGCACAGATACGCAGTATTTT.

The chain uses TRBV4-2 and TRBJ1-1; the D is unclear. Between the trimmed V and J ends, which lost 4 bases and 11 bases, there was a span of 17 bases. CDR1 LGHNA and CDR2 YNFKEQ come from the germline V gene. There are 13 residues in the CDR3. Written as DNA, the CDR3 is TGTGCCAGCAGCCCCCTAGGTCAGTCGGTGGCTTTCTTT. Its translation is CASSPLGQSVAFF.